This TCR beta chain was recovered during a study of blood T cells in healthy people across ages. Whole-study context: About one barcoded beta molecule per two T cells came from capture by template switching.

Trimming removed 5 bases at V and 4 bases at J, with 9 bases between. There are 12 residues in the CDR3. Germline V gives CDR1 MDHEN, CDR2 SYDVKM. Findings and limits, study-wide: Naive CD4+ cell counts and diversity both ran higher in long-lived than in aged donors. Measured against age, TCR beta diversity per million T cells decreased in a roughly linear manner.

Ranging in age from about 6 to 100, the donors were healthy Caucasian individuals from Russia. Then a second PCR, running roughly 7 to 11 cycles, was carried out with a sample-barcoded 5' primer and a J-beta primer mix. In TCRdb, the 5' RACE reads were re-called with MiXCR into one record per CDR3 protein. The table shows approximately 1.5 million distinct CDR3 sequences, with roughly 43% occurring only once. For this clonotype: Its antigen is not known.

This TCR was recovered from a woman under 30 in good health. V gene TRBV28 combines with J gene TRBJ2-7; D might be TRBD1 (5 bases). Sequenced sample: blood. In DNA, the CDR3 is TGTGCCAGCAGTGGGGCAGGTTACGAGCAGTACTTC. Translated: CASSGAGYEQYF.